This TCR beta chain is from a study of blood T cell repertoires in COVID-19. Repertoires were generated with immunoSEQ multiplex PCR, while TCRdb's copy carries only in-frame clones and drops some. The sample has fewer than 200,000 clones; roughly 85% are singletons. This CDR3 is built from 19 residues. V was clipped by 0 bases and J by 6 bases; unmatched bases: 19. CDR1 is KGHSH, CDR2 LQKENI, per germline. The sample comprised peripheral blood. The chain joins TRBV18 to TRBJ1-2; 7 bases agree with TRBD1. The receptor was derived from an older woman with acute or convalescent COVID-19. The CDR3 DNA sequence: TGTGCCAGCTCACCACCGGCTGCTACAGGGGCCCGCAGCCTGCATGGCTACACCTTC. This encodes CASSPPAATGARSLHGYTF.